A single sample is the source of the 22 T cell receptor beta chains below, sequenced in a study of T-cell reconstitution after alpha-beta-depleted transplantation in children (dated by TCRdb to about 2016). What this sample's treatment or condition label stands for: allogeneic hematopoietic cell transplantation with graft depleted of TCRalphabeta T cells and CD19 B cells. Library preparation used PCR. Sequencing used an Illumina HiSeq 2500. TCR libraries were prepared with molecular barcoding, using unique molecular identifiers to normalize TCRbeta repertoire quantification. Through fastp at Q25 and MiXCR, TCRdb rebuilt clones from the public reads, retaining in-frame beta chains. CDR3 protein sequences are deduplicated, and each keeps its most common genes and DNA. The sample table lists 65,000 to 70,000 distinct CDR3 sequences, roughly 5.2% of them with a count of one. 15% to 20% of the sample belongs to the ten largest clones.

The sequenced sample was PBMCs, mostly from graft donor cells, obtained 180 days after TCRalphabeta/CD19-depleted stem cell transplant. Receptor source: a boy under two years old who had a stem cell transplant for acute myeloid leukemia, so the T cells may come from the graft donor.

This clonotype was seen at least ten times. The V and J genes are TRBV5-5 and TRBJ2-7, with a tentative D call TRBD1 (5 bases). The germline gives CDR1 SGHKS, CDR2 YYEKEE (reference sequence). V lost 1 base to trimming and J lost 3 bases, with 8 bases between them. This CDR3 contains 13 residues. The CDR3 sequence: CASSLRTNYEQYV. CDR3 in DNA: TGTGCCAGCAGCTTGAGGACAAACTACGAGCAGTACGTC.

Ten or more counts support this clonotype. This rearrangement joins TRBV4-3 to TRBJ2-7; D possibly matches TRBD1 or TRBD2 (7 bases each). Germline lookup yields CDR1 LGHNA and CDR2 YSLEER. Trimming removed 0 bases from V and 2 bases from J, with 11 bases in between. This CDR3 region has 15 residues. The CDR3 spells CASSQEGGGTYEQYF. Here the CDR3 DNA reads TGCGCCAGCAGCCAAGAGGGAGGGGGCACCTACGAGCAGTACTTC.

The table lists this clonotype with many counts. The rearrangement joins TRBV12-3 or TRBV12-4 to TRBJ1-6, with D perhaps TRBD1 (5 bases). The CDR3 loop spans 17 amino acids. Deletions cut 3 bases from V and 5 bases from J, with 17 bases between. The CDR3 DNA reads as TGTGCCAGCAGTTTCGGGTTTTGGGGACTGCATAATTCACCCCTCCACTTT. Protein: CASSFGFWGLHNSPLHF.

This clonotype was counted many times. In DNA form, the CDR3 reads TGTGCCAGCAGTTGGATCCCGGGATTGGATCAGCCCCAGCATTTT. Translated, it gives CASSWIPGLDQPQHF. The chain employs TRBV6-2 or TRBV6-3 and TRBJ1-5; no firm D call. CDR1 is MNHEY, CDR2 SVGEGT, per germline. The CDR3 contains 15 residues. V lost 4 bases and J lost 5, with 15 bases in between.

In nucleotides, the CDR3 is TGTGCCAGCAGTTTAGGACAGGGCCTCTGGGACGAGCAGTACTTC. Protein product: CASSLGQGLWDEQYF. The rearrangement joins TRBV12-3 or TRBV12-4 to TRBJ2-7; 7 bases fit TRBD1. J lost 5 bases, V lost 1 base, and 8 bases had no gene match. The CDR3 loop spans 15 amino acids.

This clonotype was seen a few times. The chain employs TRBV4-3 and TRBJ2-3; tentatively, D is TRBD2 (6 bases). The CDR3 is made up of 16 amino acids. Trimming left V 2 bases short and J 0 bases short, with 12 bases between. Looked up from germline, CDR1 is LGHNA and CDR2 is YSLEER. The CDR3 DNA follows: TGCGCCAGCAGCCAACATGGGGGACTCAGCACAGATACGCAGTATTTT. Protein sequence: CASSQHGGLSTDTQYF.

As to this clonotype: This sequence may be a read error, since a much larger clone differs from it by one base. This rearrangement joins TRBV3-1 to TRBJ2-2, with 11 bases fitting TRBD2. Looked up from germline, CDR1 is LGHDT and CDR2 is YNNKEL (reference sequence). The CDR3 covers 17 residues. CDR3 region: CATSHPPLAGGTGELFF. The CDR3, as DNA: TGTGCCACCAGCCATCCCCCCCTAGCGGGGGGCACCGGGGAGCTGTTTTTT. Combining the CDR3 with reference TRBV3-1 and TRBJ2-2 gives the whole variable domain DTAVSQTPKYLVTQMGNDKSIKCEQNLGHDTMYWYKQDSKKFLKIMFSYNNKELIINETVPNRFSPKSPDKAHLNLHINSLELGDSAVYFCATSHPPLAGGTGELFFGEGSRLTVL.

This clonotype was counted a few times. CDR3 protein: CASSFDHQGTQYF. Written as DNA, the CDR3 is TGTGCCAGCAGTTTCGACCATCAAGGTACCCAGTACTTC. The chain joins TRBV7-2 to TRBJ2-5; D is unclear. Germline CDR1 SGHTA, CDR2 FQGNSA. Between the trimmed V and J ends, which lost 6 bases and 8 bases, there was a span of 16 bases. The CDR3 has 13 residues.

The table lists this clonotype with many counts. This chain connects TRBV20-1 to TRBJ2-7; 7 bases agree with TRBD1. CDR1 and CDR2 (germline): DFQATT, SNEGSKA (reference sequence). The CDR3 totals 14 residues. The V and J ends lost 0 bases and 0 bases, in that order; junction bases with no gene match: 2. The CDR3 sequence is CSARDPGGSYEQYF. CDR3 coding DNA: TGCAGTGCTAGAGATCCAGGGGGCTCCTACGAGCAGTACTTC.

Many counts were recorded for this clonotype. This chain connects TRBV3-1 to TRBJ2-1; D is unclear. V lost 0 bases, J lost 4 bases, and 1 base lay in between. This CDR3 spans 12 amino acids. Germline values: CDR1 LGHDT, CDR2 YNNKEL (reference sequence). The CDR3 nucleotides read TGTGCCAGCAGCCAAGAGTACAATGAGCAGTTCTTC. This codes for CASSQEYNEQFF.

This clonotype was detected many times. The rearrangement links TRBV10-1 to TRBJ2-1, with D possibly being TRBD1 (7 bases). From germline, CDR1 is WNHNN and CDR2 SYGVQD (reference sequence). V lost 3 bases to trimming and J lost 2 bases, with 11 bases between them. CDR3 size: 15 residues. The CDR3 region is CASSDDREAYNEQFF. The CDR3 nucleotides are TGCGCCAGCAGTGACGACAGGGAGGCCTACAATGAGCAGTTCTTC.

This clonotype was found many times. The chain combines TRBV5-1 with TRBJ2-7; possible D gene TRBD2, 6 bases. The V gene lost 0 bases and the J gene lost 5 bases, with 12 bases spanning the gap. The germline V gene has CDR1 SGHRS and CDR2 YFSETQ. The CDR3 loop spans 14 amino acids. CDR3 coding DNA: TGCGCCAGCAGCTTGGCGGGCGGGGTAAACGAGCAGTACGTC. Its protein product is CASSLAGGVNEQYV.

This clonotype was seen at least ten times. The chain couples TRBV14 to TRBJ1-2; weak D call: TRBD1 (6 bases). This CDR3 comprises 14 residues. V was trimmed by 1 base and J by 4 bases, leaving 10 bases between them. Germline lookup yields CDR1 SGHDN and CDR2 FVKESK. The CDR3 reads CASSQVQGGYGYTF. The CDR3 DNA reads TGTGCCAGCAGCCAAGTACAGGGTGGCTATGGCTACACCTTC.

This clonotype was recorded many times. The chain recombines TRBV28 with TRBJ2-3; 9 nucleotides agree with TRBD1. V lost 3 bases and J lost 2; bases outside the gene matches: 9. CDR1 MDHEN and CDR2 SYDVKM come from the germline V gene. CDR3 length: 17 amino acids. In DNA, the CDR3 is TGTGCCAGCAGTTTCCTACAGGGGGCACCCCCCACAGATACGCAGTATTTT. Encoded protein: CASSFLQGAPPTDTQYF. Combining the CDR3 with reference TRBV28 and TRBJ2-3 gives the whole variable domain DVKVTQSSRYLVKRTGEKVFLECVQDMDHENMFWYRQDPGLGLRLIYFSYDVKMKEKGDIPEGYSVSREKKERFSLILESASTNQTSMYLCASSFLQGAPPTDTQYFGPGTRLTVL.

A note on this clonotype: A much bigger clone sits one base away, suggesting this may be a read error. This chain joins TRBV7-6 and TRBJ2-5; D not certain. The V end was cut by 4 bases, the J end by 5 bases, with 17 bases between. CDR1 and CDR2 from the germline V gene are SGHVS and FNYEAQ. The CDR3 is 15 residues long. CDR3 protein: CASSSKYFSRETQYF. CDR3 sequence (DNA): TGTGCCAGCAGCTCGAAATACTTTAGCAGGGAGACCCAGTACTTC. The variable domain in full, completed from reference TRBV7-6 and TRBJ2-5, reads GAGVSQSPRYKVTKRGQDVALRCDPISGHVSLYWYRQALGQGPEFLTYFNYEAQQDKSGLPNDRFSAERPEGSISTLTIQRTEQRDSAMYRCASSSKYFSRETQYFGPGTRLLVL.

This clonotype was observed at least ten times. The chain has TRBV29-1 and TRBJ1-1, with 8 nucleotides matching TRBD1. The CDR3 loop spans 17 amino acids. The germline gives CDR1 SQVTM, CDR2 ANQGSEA. Trimming removed 4 bases from V and 0 bases from J; junction bases left unmatched: 13. This CDR3 reads CSVVGSRTGTLNTEAFF. The CDR3 DNA sequence: TGCAGCGTTGTGGGAAGCAGGACAGGGACCTTGAACACTGAAGCTTTCTTT.

This clonotype was seen at least ten times. The genes are TRBV27 and TRBJ2-2, with D possibly matching TRBD2 (5 bases). The CDR3 consists of 14 residues. Trimming took 2 bases from V and 6 from J, leaving 10 bases between them. CDR1 is MNHEY and CDR2 is SMNVEV in the germline V gene (reference sequence). The CDR3: CASSLGGTAGELFF. Written as DNA, the CDR3 is TGTGCCAGCAGTTTAGGAGGCACTGCCGGGGAGCTGTTTTTT.

In its sample, this clonotype was seen many times. Here the CDR3 DNA reads TGTGCCAGCAGCCAAGAGGGGCCGGGGTACAATGAGCAGTTCTTC. Translated: CASSQEGPGYNEQFF. V gene TRBV3-1 combines with J gene TRBJ2-1; D tentatively reads TRBD1 or TRBD2 (5 bases each). CDR1 is LGHDT, CDR2 YNNKEL, per germline (reference sequence). This CDR3 comprises 15 residues. V lost 0 bases to trimming and J lost 4 bases, with 10 bases between them.

This clonotype was counted a few times. The gene calls are TRBV11-2 and TRBJ2-7; D is ambiguous. The CDR3 totals 14 residues. Trimming pared 2 bases from V and 3 bases from J, leaving 11 bases between. From germline, CDR1 is SGHAT and CDR2 FQNNGV. CDR3 sequence: CASSLPGSLYEQYV. CDR3 sequence (DNA): TGTGCCAGCAGCTTACCCGGTTCCCTCTACGAGCAGTACGTC.

Ten or more counts support this clonotype. The rearrangement links TRBV5-1 to TRBJ2-5; 10 bases are shared with TRBD1. Trimming at V came to 0 bases and at J to 5 bases, leaving 16 bases not matched to a gene. Germline-derived CDR1 and CDR2 are SGHRS and YFSETQ. The CDR3 sequence is 19 residues long. CDR3 nucleotide sequence: TGCGCCAGCAGCTTGGCCCTACTAATCCGGGACAGGGGCTTCGAGACCCAGTACTTC. Protein product: CASSLALLIRDRGFETQYF.

This clonotype showed up many times. V is TRBV4-3 and J is TRBJ1-4; D uncertain. Per germline, CDR1 LGHNA and CDR2 YSLEER. V dropped 1 base and J dropped 6 bases, with 12 bases sitting between them. The length of the CDR3 is 15 residues. The CDR3 sequence is CASSQGEVGYEKLFF. The CDR3 nucleotides are TGCGCCAGCAGCCAAGGAGAGGTCGGCTATGAAAAACTGTTTTTT.

This clonotype was counted at least ten times. This chain uses TRBV11-2 with TRBJ1-2; possible D gene TRBD1, 6 bases. The CDR3 has 14 residues. The V gene lost 3 bases and the J gene lost 0 bases, with 8 bases spanning the gap. Germline V gene data show CDR1 as SGHAT and CDR2 as FQNNGV. The CDR3 is CASSFTGTNYGYTF. As DNA, the CDR3 is TGTGCCAGCAGCTTCACAGGGACTAACTATGGCTACACCTTC. Filled out from reference TRBV11-2 and TRBJ1-2, the complete variable domain reads EAGVAQSPRYKIIEKRQSVAFWCNPISGHATLYWYQQILGQGPKLLIQFQNNGVVDDSQLPKDRFSAERLKGVDSTLKIQPAKLEDSAVYLCASSFTGTNYGYTFGSGTRLTVV.